This T cell receptor (beta chain) is drawn from a study of tumor-infiltrating lymphocytes in primary liver carcinoma. The study's findings and limits: Tumor tissue displayed a significantly greater top-250-clone fraction than blood (p = 0.039).

Note on this clonotype: What it binds is not known.

Using a constant-region primer together with ProtoScript II reverse transcriptase, TCR beta cDNA was made from roughly 540 ng of total RNA. Investigators got TCR beta libraries out of three nested multiplex PCR rounds, done with slightly modified ARM-PCR. TRBV1-TRBV30 forward primers paired with a C-beta reverse primer were used in the first two PCR rounds, which ran roughly 10 cycles each. TCRdb independently ran MiXCR on the multiplex PCR reads; one entry per CDR3 protein. The sample carries some 190,000 distinct CDR3 sequences, over 45% recorded once. Extraction also yielded germline DNA, while blood RNA was obtained from unsorted whole blood. The CDR3 length is 15 residues. V was pared by 8 bases and J by 4 bases, with 8 bases of the junction left unmatched. From germline, CDR1 is MNHEY and CDR2 SVGAGI.

The TCR comes from a man between 35 and 55 years old with primary liver carcinoma and hepatitis B virus infection. Sequencing was performed on peripheral blood. The chain combines TRBV6-5 with TRBJ2-3; the match to TRBD1 covers 11 bases. CDR3 sequence reads: CASGTGQGVSDTQYF. CDR3 in DNA: TGTGCCAGCGGTACGGGACAGGGGGTCTCAGATACGCAGTATTTT.